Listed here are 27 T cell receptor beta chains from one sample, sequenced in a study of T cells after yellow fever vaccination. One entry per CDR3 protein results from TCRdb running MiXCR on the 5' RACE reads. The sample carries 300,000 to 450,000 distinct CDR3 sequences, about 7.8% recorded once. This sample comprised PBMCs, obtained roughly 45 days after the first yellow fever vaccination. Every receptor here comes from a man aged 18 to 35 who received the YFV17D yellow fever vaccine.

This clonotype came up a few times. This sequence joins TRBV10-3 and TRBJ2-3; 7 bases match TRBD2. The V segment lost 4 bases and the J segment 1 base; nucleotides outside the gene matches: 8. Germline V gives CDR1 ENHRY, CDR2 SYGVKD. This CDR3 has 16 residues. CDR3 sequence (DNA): TGTGCCATCAGTGGCATAGAACGGGGGGGCACAGATACGCAGTATTTT. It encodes CAISGIERGGTDTQYF.

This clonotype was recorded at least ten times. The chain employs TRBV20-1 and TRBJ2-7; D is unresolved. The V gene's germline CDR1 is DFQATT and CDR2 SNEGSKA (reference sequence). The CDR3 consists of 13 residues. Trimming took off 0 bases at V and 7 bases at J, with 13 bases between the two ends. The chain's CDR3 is CSARETSLGEQYF. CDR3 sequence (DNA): TGCAGTGCTAGAGAAACCTCCTTGGGGGAGCAGTACTTC.

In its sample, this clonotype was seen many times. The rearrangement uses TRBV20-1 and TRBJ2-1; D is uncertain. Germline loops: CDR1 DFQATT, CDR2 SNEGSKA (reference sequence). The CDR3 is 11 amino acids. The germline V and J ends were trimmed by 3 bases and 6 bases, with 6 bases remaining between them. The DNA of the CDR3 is TGCAGTGCTAGTAAAGTCAATGAGCAGTTCTTC. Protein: CSASKVNEQFF.

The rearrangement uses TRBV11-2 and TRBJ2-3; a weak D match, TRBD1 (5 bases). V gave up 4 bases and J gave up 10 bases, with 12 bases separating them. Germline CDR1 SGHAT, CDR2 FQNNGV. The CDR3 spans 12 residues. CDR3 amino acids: CASSSPGYAQYF. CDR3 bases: TGTGCCAGCAGCTCACCAGGGTACGCGCAGTATTTT.

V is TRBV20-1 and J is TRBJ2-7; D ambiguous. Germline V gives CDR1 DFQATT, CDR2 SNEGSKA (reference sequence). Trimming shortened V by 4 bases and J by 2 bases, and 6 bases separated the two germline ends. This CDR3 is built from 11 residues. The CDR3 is CSATGTYEQYF. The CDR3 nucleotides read TGCAGTGCTACTGGAACCTACGAGCAGTACTTC.

CDR3 DNA sequence: TGTGCCAGCAGCTTAACGTGGGGGGGGGAGACCCAGTACTTC. It translates to CASSLTWGGETQYF. This rearrangement joins TRBV7-3 to TRBJ2-5; 7 bases fit TRBD2. The CDR3 is 14 residues long. Germline values: CDR1 SGHTA, CDR2 FQGTGA. Losses at the gene ends were 0 bases for V and 5 bases for J; bases not matched to a gene: 3.

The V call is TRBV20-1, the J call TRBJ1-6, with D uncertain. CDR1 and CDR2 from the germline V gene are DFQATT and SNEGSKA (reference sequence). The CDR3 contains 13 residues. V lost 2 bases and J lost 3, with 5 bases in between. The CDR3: CSARPNYNSPLHF. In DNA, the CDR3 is TGCAGTGCTAGACCGAACTATAATTCACCCCTCCACTTT.

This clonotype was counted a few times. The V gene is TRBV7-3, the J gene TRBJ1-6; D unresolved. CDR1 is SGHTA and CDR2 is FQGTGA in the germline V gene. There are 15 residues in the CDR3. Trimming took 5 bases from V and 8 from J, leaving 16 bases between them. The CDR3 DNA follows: TGTGCCAGCAGCCTCTCCCGGGATTTGTATTCACCCCTCCACTTT. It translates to CASSLSRDLYSPLHF.

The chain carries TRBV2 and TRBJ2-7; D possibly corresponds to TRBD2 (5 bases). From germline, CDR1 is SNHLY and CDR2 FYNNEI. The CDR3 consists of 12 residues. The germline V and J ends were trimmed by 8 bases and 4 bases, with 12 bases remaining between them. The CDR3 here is CASVEGRYEQYV. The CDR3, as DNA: TGTGCCAGCGTAGAGGGAAGGTACGAGCAGTACGTC.

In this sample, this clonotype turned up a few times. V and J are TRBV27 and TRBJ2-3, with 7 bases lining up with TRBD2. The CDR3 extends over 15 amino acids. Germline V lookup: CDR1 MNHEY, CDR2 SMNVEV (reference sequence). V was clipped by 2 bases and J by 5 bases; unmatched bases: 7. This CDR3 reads CASSLPGLTKDTQYF. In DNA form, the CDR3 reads TGTGCCAGCAGTTTACCGGGACTAACCAAAGATACGCAGTATTTT.

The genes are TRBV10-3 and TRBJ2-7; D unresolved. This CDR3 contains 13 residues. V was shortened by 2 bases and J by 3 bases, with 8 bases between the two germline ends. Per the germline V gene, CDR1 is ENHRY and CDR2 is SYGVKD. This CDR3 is CAISEGYNYEQYV. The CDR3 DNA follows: TGTGCCATCAGTGAGGGTTACAACTACGAGCAGTACGTC.

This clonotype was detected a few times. CDR3 coding DNA: TGTGCCAGCAGCCCAAGAGGTAGCGGGCCCTACGAGCAGTACTTC. Its protein product is CASSPRGSGPYEQYF. The chain joins TRBV7-2 to TRBJ2-7; 7 positions match TRBD2. The CDR3 totals 15 residues. Germline CDR1 SGHTA, CDR2 FQGNSA. With 5 bases clipped from V and 2 bases from J, the junction kept 9 bases outside the gene matches.

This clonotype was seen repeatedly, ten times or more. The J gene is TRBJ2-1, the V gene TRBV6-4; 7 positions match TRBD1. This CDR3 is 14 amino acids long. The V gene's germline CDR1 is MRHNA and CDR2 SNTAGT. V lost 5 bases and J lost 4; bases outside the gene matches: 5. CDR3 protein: CASSPTGDYNEQFF. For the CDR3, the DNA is TGTGCCAGCAGTCCCACAGGGGATTACAATGAGCAGTTCTTC.

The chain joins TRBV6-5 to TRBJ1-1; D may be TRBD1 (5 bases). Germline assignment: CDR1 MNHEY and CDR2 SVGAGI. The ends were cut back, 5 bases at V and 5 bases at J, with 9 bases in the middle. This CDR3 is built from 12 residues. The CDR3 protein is CASSRGETEAFF. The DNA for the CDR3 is TGTGCCAGCAGTAGGGGCGAGACTGAAGCTTTCTTT.

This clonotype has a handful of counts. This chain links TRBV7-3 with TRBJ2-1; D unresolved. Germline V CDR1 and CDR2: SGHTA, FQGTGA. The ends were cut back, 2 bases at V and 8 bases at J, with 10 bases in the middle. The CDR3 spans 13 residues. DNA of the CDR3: TGTGCCAGCAGCTTATACTTGGGTCATGAGCAGTTCTTC. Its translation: CASSLYLGHEQFF. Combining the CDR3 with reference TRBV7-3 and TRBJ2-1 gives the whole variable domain GAGVSQTPSNKVTEKGKYVELRCDPISGHTALYWYRQSLGQGPEFLIYFQGTGAADDSGLPNDRFFAVRPEGSVSTLKIQRTERGDSAVYLCASSLYLGHEQFFGPGTRLTVL.

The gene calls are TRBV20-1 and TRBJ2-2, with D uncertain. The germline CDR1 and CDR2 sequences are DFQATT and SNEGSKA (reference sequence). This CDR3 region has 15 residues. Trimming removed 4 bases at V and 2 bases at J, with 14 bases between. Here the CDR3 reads CSATLAVRNTGELFF. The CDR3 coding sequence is TGCAGTGCTACCCTCGCGGTGCGCAACACCGGGGAGCTGTTTTTT.

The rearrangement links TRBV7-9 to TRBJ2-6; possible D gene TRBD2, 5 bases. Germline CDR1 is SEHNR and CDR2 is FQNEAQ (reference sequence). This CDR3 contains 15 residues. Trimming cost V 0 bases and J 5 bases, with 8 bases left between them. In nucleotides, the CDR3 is TGTGCCAGCAGCTTAGCGCGGGTCTGGGCCAACGTCCTGACTTTC. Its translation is CASSLARVWANVLTF.

CDR3 sequence (DNA): TGTGCCAGCAGCTTGGCCCCTAGCGGGGGGGCTCGGGGCACAGATACGCAGTATTTT. As protein: CASSLAPSGGARGTDTQYF. J is TRBJ2-3 and V is TRBV5-4; TRBD2 matches at 12 bases. Germline V gives CDR1 SGHNT, CDR2 YYREEE (reference sequence). There are 19 residues in the CDR3. With 0 bases clipped from V and 1 base from J, the junction kept 9 bases outside the gene matches.

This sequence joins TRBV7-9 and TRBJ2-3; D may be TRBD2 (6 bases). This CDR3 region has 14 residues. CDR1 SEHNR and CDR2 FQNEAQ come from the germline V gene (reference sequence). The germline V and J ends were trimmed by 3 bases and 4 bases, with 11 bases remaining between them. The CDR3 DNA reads TGTGCCAGCAGCTTTCGGGGGAGCGCAGATACGCAGTATTTT. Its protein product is CASSFRGSADTQYF.

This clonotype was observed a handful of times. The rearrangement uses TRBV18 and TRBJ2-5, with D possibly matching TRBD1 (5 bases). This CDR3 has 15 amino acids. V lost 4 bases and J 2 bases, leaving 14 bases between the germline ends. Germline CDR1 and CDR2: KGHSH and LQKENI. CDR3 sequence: CASSHPSDTQETQYF. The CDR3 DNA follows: TGTGCCAGCTCACATCCCTCGGACACACAAGAGACCCAGTACTTC.

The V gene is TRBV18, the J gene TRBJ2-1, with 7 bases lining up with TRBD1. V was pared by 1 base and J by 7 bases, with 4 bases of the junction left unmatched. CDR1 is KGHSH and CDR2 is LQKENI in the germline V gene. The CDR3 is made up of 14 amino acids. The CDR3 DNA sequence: TGTGCCAGCTCACCACAGGGGGCAGTGAATGAGCAGTTCTTC. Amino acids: CASSPQGAVNEQFF. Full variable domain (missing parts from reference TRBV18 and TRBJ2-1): NAGVMQNPRHLVRRRGQEARLRCSPMKGHSHVYWYRQLPEEGLKFMVYLQKENIIDESGMPKERFSAEFPKEGPSILRIQQVVRGDSAAYFCASSPQGAVNEQFFGPGTRLTVL.

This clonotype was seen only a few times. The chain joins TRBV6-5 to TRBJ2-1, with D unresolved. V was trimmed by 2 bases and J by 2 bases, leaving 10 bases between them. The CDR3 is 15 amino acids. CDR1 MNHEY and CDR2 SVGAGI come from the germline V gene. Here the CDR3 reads CASSYRLSPYNEQFF. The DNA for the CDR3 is TGTGCCAGCAGTTACCGCCTATCTCCCTACAATGAGCAGTTCTTC.

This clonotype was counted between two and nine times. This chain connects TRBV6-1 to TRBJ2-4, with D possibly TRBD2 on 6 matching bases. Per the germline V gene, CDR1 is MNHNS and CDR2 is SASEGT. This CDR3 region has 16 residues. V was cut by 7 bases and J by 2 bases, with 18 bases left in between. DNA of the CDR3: TGTGCCAGCACCGGGGACGGGAGTAGGTCCAAAAACATTCAGTACTTC. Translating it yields CASTGDGSRSKNIQYF.

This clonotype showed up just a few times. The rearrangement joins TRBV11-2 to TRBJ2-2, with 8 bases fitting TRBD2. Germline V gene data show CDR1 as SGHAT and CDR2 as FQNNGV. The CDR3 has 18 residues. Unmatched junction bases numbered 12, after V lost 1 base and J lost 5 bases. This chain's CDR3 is CASSLGASSGGGTGELFF. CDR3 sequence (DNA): TGTGCCAGCAGCTTAGGGGCTTCGAGCGGGGGTGGTACCGGGGAGCTGTTTTTT. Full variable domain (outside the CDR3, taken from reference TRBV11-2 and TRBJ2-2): EAGVAQSPRYKIIEKRQSVAFWCNPISGHATLYWYQQILGQGPKLLIQFQNNGVVDDSQLPKDRFSAERLKGVDSTLKIQPAKLEDSAVYLCASSLGASSGGGTGELFFGEGSRLTVL.

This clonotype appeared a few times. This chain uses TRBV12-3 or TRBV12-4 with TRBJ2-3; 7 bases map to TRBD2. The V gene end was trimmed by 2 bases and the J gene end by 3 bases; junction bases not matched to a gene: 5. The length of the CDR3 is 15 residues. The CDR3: CASSLWGGRTDTQYF. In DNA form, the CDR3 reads TGTGCCAGCAGTTTATGGGGAGGGAGGACAGATACGCAGTATTTT.

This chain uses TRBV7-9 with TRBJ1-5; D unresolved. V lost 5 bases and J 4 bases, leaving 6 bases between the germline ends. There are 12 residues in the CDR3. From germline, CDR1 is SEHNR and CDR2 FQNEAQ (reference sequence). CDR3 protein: CASSRPNQPQHF. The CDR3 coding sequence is TGTGCCAGCAGCCGTCCTAATCAGCCCCAGCATTTT. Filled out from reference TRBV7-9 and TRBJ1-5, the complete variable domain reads DTGVSQNPRHKITKRGQNVTFRCDPISEHNRLYWYRQTLGQGPEFLTYFQNEAQLEKSRLLSDRFSAERPKGSFSTLEIQRTEQGDSAMYLCASSRPNQPQHFGDGTRLSIL.

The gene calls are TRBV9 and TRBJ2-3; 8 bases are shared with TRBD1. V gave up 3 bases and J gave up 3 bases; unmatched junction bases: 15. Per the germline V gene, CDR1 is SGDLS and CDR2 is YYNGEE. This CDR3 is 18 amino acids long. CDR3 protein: CASSAGLLGRGQTDTQYF. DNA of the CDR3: TGTGCCAGCAGCGCAGGTCTCCTCGGCAGGGGGCAAACAGATACGCAGTATTTT.